This T cell receptor beta chain was captured in a study of blood T cell repertoires in COVID-19 (dated by TCRdb to 2018 to 2020). Study-level background: Collaborator samples came from the United States, Italy and Spain and covered acute and convalescent phases of COVID-19. The samples were drawn from two sources: the first 160 participants of the ongoing ImmuneRACE study, and 1,000 to 1,500 subjects contributed by 6 global collaborators. HLA class I and class II types, where available, came from metadata supplied by the sample provider rather than from assay-based typing. A de-identified subject ID, COVID-19 status, age in years and sex were almost always included in the sample metadata. A freely available public database, intended as a resource for researchers studying the immune response to SARS-CoV-2, is where the repertoires were released. The dataset comprised deeply sampled blood TCRbeta repertoires from subjects exposed to, actively infected with, or recovered from COVID-19. The material from the prospective study consisted of cDNA or gDNA derived from T cells, B-cell-depleted T cells, or PBMCs. Results and caveats for the whole study, not just this receptor: The quantity of clinical and demographic metadata differed by source and by participant and was supplied without curation.

The CDR3, from cysteine to phenylalanine, totals 16 residues. Only CDR3 DNA remains: 48 bases, in frame from the first base. Deletion took 0 bases off V and 5 bases off J, with a span of 16 bases between the germline ends. The germline V gene supplies CDR1 SGHVS and CDR2 FNYEAQ. As to this clone: Its target antigen remains unknown. No clone much larger than this one lies a single base away; base qualities are absent.

One collaborating source in Seattle enrolled patients while the patients were actively infected and followed the patients over time throughout the course of disease. Collaborating institutions collected whole blood in K2EDTA tubes following their own protocols. For TCRbeta analysis, collaborators shipped samples in one of three forms: frozen whole blood, isolated PBMCs, or DNA extracted from either of those sample types. TCRbeta CDR3 regions were amplified from genomic DNA by means of the immunoSEQ Assay, a bias-controlled multiplex PCR. The published analysis was carried out like this. The number of nucleated cells in each sample was estimated from the amplification of reference gene primers within the assay. Sequence reads were collapsed and filtered to measure the absolute abundance of every unique TCRbeta CDR3 rearrangement. For each sample, productive Simpson clonality was calculated as the square root of Simpson's diversity index across productive rearrangements. Held by TCRdb, this immuneACCESS table contains in-frame sequences only and omits some clones. Under half of the omission traces to an unresolved V gene where checked; the cause of the rest is unknown. V, J and clone size reflect that table, while D and trimming were determined from the DNA. The sample table contains some 300,000 clones; only one count was recorded for over 85% of them. Over 1.5% of the sample rests with the top ten.

The sample was peripheral blood. This TCR came from a woman under 40 with COVID-19, enrolled during active disease. This chain is built from TRBV7-6 and TRBJ2-5, and perhaps TRBD1 as D gene, on 6 matching bases. The DNA sequence is TGTGCCAGCAGCTTAGCCTCCAGGGGCTTAGGGGAGACCCAGTACTTC. Its coded protein is CASSLASRGLGETQYF.